The 25 T cell receptor beta chains listed next were all sequenced from one sample in a study of cytomegalovirus exposure and HLA in healthy donors. PCR primers comprised 60 Vbeta and 13 Jbeta primers. This table comes from immunoSEQ multiplex PCR, and its TCRdb copy is limited to in-frame clones, with some not included. This table has around 130,000 clones, about 80% appearing once. What was sequenced was PBMCs. Every receptor here comes from a boy between 2 and 15 years old in good health and CMV-seronegative.

This rearrangement joins TRBV7-9 to TRBJ2-2; TRBD1 agrees at 7 bases. The CDR3 runs 16 residues. Germline trimming cut 0 bases from V and 5 bases from J; bases unmatched to any gene: 6. Per germline, CDR1 SEHNR and CDR2 FQNEAQ (reference sequence). As DNA, the CDR3 is TGTGCCAGCAGCTTAGCGACGAGACAGGGTACCGGGGAGCTGTTTTTT. Translated, it gives CASSLATRQGTGELFF.

V is TRBV7-8 and J is TRBJ2-1, with TRBD2 as a possible D gene (5 bases). With 6 bases removed from V and 10 bases from J, the gap between germline ends came to 10 bases. The CDR3 is made up of 11 amino acids. Germline CDR1 and CDR2: SGHVS and FQNEAQ. Here the CDR3 reads CASSLKREQFF. In DNA form, the CDR3 reads TGTGCCAGCAGTCTCAAGCGGGAGCAGTTCTTC.

This rearrangement joins TRBV10-3 to TRBJ1-1; the match to TRBD1 covers 8 bases. Germline assignment: CDR1 ENHRY and CDR2 SYGVKD. Unmatched junction bases numbered 1, after V lost 6 bases and J lost 1 base. This CDR3 has 13 residues. CDR3 protein: CAIRQGENTEAFF. DNA for the CDR3: TGTGCCATCAGACAGGGGGAGAACACTGAAGCTTTCTTT.

The V call is TRBV6-1, the J call TRBJ1-1; 10 nucleotides align to TRBD1. With V trimmed by 2 bases and J by 8 bases, 8 bases remained unmatched. CDR3 size: 15 residues. Germline V gene data show CDR1 as MNHNS and CDR2 as SASEGT. This CDR3 is CASSEPGTGASEAFF. The CDR3 DNA reads as TGTGCCAGCAGTGAACCCGGGACAGGGGCTTCGGAAGCTTTCTTT.

In nucleotides, the CDR3 is TGTGCCAGCAGCTTAGCGTTAGCGGGAGACAGCGGCAATGAGCAGTTCTTC. Translation: CASSLALAGDSGNEQFF. This sequence joins TRBV7-9 and TRBJ2-1; TRBD2 agrees at 9 bases. The CDR3 is 17 residues long. V shed 0 bases, J shed 6 bases, and the junction held 9 bases outside the gene matches. In germline, CDR1 is SEHNR, CDR2 FQNEAQ (reference sequence).

Only one count was recorded for this clone. The chain is built from TRBV6-1 and TRBJ1-1, with TRBD1 matching over 10 bases. Germline trimming cut 2 bases from V and 6 bases from J; bases unmatched to any gene: 6. The V gene's germline CDR1 is MNHNS and CDR2 SASEGT. The CDR3 is made up of 15 amino acids. CDR3 DNA sequence: TGTGCCAGCAGTGAAAGAGGGACAGGGGCCGCTGAAGCTTTCTTT. Amino acids: CASSERGTGAAEAFF.

The chain is built from TRBV7-2 and TRBJ2-7; TRBD1 agrees at 7 bases. There are 15 residues in the CDR3. Per the germline V gene, CDR1 is SGHTA and CDR2 is FQGNSA. The V and J ends lost 3 bases and 3 bases, in that order; junction bases with no gene match: 8. The DNA of the CDR3 is TGTGCCAGCAGCTTGTACAGGGGCCCACACTACGAGCAGTACTTC. Its protein is CASSLYRGPHYEQYF.

The chain uses TRBV18 and TRBJ1-2; the D gene is possibly TRBD1 (6 bases). Germline V lookup: CDR1 KGHSH, CDR2 LQKENI. The CDR3 has 15 amino acids. The V end lost 3 bases, the J end lost 3 bases, and 14 bases lay between the germline ends. The CDR3 DNA sequence: TGTGCCAGCTCACCCGCGGACAGAACCCACTATGGCTACACCTTC. This gives the protein CASSPADRTHYGYTF.

The V and J genes are TRBV14 and TRBJ1-2; D is undetermined. Germline CDR1 reads SGHDN; CDR2 reads FVKESK. Between the trimmed V and J ends, which lost 4 bases and 4 bases, there was a span of 13 bases. The CDR3 is 14 amino acids. The CDR3 reads CASSPWTALYGYTF. Written as DNA, the CDR3 is TGTGCCAGCAGCCCCTGGACTGCACTCTATGGCTACACCTTC.

The chain uses TRBV5-6 and TRBJ2-1, with TRBD2 identical over 9 bases. CDR3 length: 14 amino acids. Germline CDR1 SGHDT, CDR2 YYEEEE. After removal of 1 base from V and 7 bases from J, the junction contained 3 bases not matched to a gene. The CDR3 loop reads CASSLQGLANEQFF. As DNA, the CDR3 is TGTGCCAGCAGCTTGCAAGGACTAGCGAATGAGCAGTTCTTC.

This clone was found a few times. The V gene is TRBV29-1, the J gene TRBJ1-2; D not resolved. V was pared by 0 bases and J by 5 bases, with 16 bases between. Germline V gives CDR1 SQVTM, CDR2 ANQGSEA. This CDR3 comprises 15 residues. DNA of the CDR3: TGCAGCGTTGAAGAGGCCGAAATTCATATATATGGCTACACCTTC. Translated, it gives CSVEEAEIHIYGYTF.

This clone was seen a handful of times. This chain's CDR3 is CASSDGTAYGYTF. For the CDR3, the DNA is TGTGCCAGCAGCGATGGGACAGCCTATGGCTACACCTTC. The chain is built from TRBV9 and TRBJ1-2; 7 nucleotides line up with TRBD1. The J segment lost 4 bases and the V segment lost 3 bases, leaving 3 bases of the junction unmatched. CDR1 is SGDLS and CDR2 is YYNGEE in the germline V gene. The CDR3 loop spans 13 amino acids.

The chain employs TRBV7-8 and TRBJ1-6; possibly TRBD1 for D (6 bases). Germline CDR1 and CDR2: SGHVS and FQNEAQ. The CDR3 spans 16 residues. The V end lost 1 base, the J end lost 9 bases, and 16 bases lay between the germline ends. CDR3 protein: CASSLVGTTRGSPLHF. CDR3 DNA sequence: TGTGCCAGCAGCTTAGTGGGGACAACCAGGGGTTCACCCCTCCACTTT.

This rearrangement joins TRBV7-3 to TRBJ2-3, with 11 bases lining up with TRBD2. This CDR3 comprises 19 residues. Germline loops: CDR1 SGHTA, CDR2 FQGTGA. V shed 1 base, J shed 2 bases, and the junction held 11 bases outside the gene matches. CDR3 sequence reads: CASSLKGASGGRPTDTQYF. CDR3 nucleotides: TGTGCCAGCAGCTTAAAAGGCGCTAGCGGGGGGAGGCCCACAGATACGCAGTATTTT.

The chain links TRBV23-1 to TRBJ1-5; a possible D gene is TRBD1 (5 bases). TRBV23-1 is an ORF; its function is uncertain. V was clipped by 2 bases and J by 7 bases, with 15 bases between them. The CDR3 is 15 residues long. The CDR3 sequence: CASSQRRTRMQPQHF. CDR3 DNA sequence: TGCGCCAGCAGTCAACGTAGGACAAGAATGCAGCCCCAGCATTTT.

Here the CDR3 DNA reads TGTGCCAGCACCCAGAGCCGGGGATCAGATACGCAGTATTTT. Its protein is CASTQSRGSDTQYF. This chain uses TRBV7-2 with TRBJ2-3; weak D call: TRBD2 (5 bases). CDR1 SGHTA and CDR2 FQGNSA come from the germline V gene. Trimming pared 7 bases from V and 4 bases from J, leaving 15 bases between. The CDR3 runs 14 residues.

The rearrangement uses TRBV7-2 and TRBJ1-2, with D possibly TRBD1 on 6 matching bases. This CDR3 has 15 amino acids. Germline loops: CDR1 SGHTA, CDR2 FQGNSA. The V end was cut by 1 base, the J end by 4 bases, with 13 bases between. The CDR3 coding sequence is TGTGCCAGCAGCTTAGGGACAGTGAGTTTCTATGGCTACACCTTC. Translation gives CASSLGTVSFYGYTF.

This clone was seen a few times. The chain links TRBV6-5 to TRBJ1-2; 7 bases are shared with TRBD1. Per the germline V gene, CDR1 is MNHEY and CDR2 is SVGAGI. The junction had 5 bases not matched to a gene; V was cut back by 2 bases and J by 2 bases. CDR3 length: 15 amino acids. The DNA for the CDR3 is TGTGCCAGCAGTTACGCAGGGGGGCCCAACTATGGCTACACCTTC. Its translation: CASSYAGGPNYGYTF.

CDR3 sequence (DNA): TGCAGCGTTGTGGCCCAGGGCTATGGCTACACCTTC. Translating gives CSVVAQGYGYTF. The J gene is TRBJ1-2, the V gene TRBV29-1, with D tentatively TRBD1 (5 bases). V lost 4 bases and J 4 bases, leaving 10 bases between the germline ends. The CDR3 has 12 residues. Germline V gene lookup returns CDR1 SQVTM and CDR2 ANQGSEA.

The rearrangement uses TRBV29-1 and TRBJ2-1; possibly TRBD1 for D (7 bases). V was cut by 4 bases and J by 9 bases, with 22 bases left in between. The V gene's germline CDR1 is SQVTM and CDR2 ANQGSEA. The CDR3 has 15 residues. CDR3 in DNA: TGCAGCGTTGGTTTCGGGCAGGGGGGTAGTATTGAGCAGTTCTTC. Its translation: CSVGFGQGGSIEQFF.

The J gene is TRBJ2-1, the V gene TRBV14, with 10 bases matching TRBD2. V gave up 0 bases and J gave up 7 bases; unmatched junction bases: 6. CDR3 length: 16 residues. Germline V gene sequence: CDR1 SGHDN, CDR2 FVKESK. The CDR3 sequence: CASSQDKRGGWNEQFF. The DNA of the CDR3 is TGTGCCAGCAGCCAAGATAAGCGGGGGGGATGGAATGAGCAGTTCTTC. The full variable domain, with the rest looked up from reference TRBV14 and TRBJ2-1, is EAGVTQFPSHSVIEKGQTVTLRCDPISGHDNLYWYRRVMGKEIKFLLHFVKESKQDESGMPNNRFLAERTGGTYSTLKVQPAELEDSGVYFCASSQDKRGGWNEQFFGPGTRLTVL.

This clone was counted between two and nine times. The gene calls are TRBV5-1 and TRBJ1-1; the D gene is possibly TRBD1 (6 bases). This CDR3 contains 14 residues. Between the trimmed V and J ends, which lost 1 base and 3 bases, there was a span of 10 bases. Germline V gene lookup returns CDR1 SGHRS and CDR2 YFSETQ. CDR3 protein: CASSLRGLDTEAFF. The CDR3 nucleotides read TGCGCCAGCAGCTTGAGGGGGTTAGACACTGAAGCTTTCTTT. Complete variable domain (other parts from reference TRBV5-1 and TRBJ1-1): KAGVTQTPRYLIKTRGQQVTLSCSPISGHRSVSWYQQTPGQGLQFLFEYFSETQRNKGNFPGRFSGRQFSNSRSEMNVSTLELGDSALYLCASSLRGLDTEAFFGQGTRLTVV.

DNA for the CDR3: TGTGCCAGTATTTCGAGCGGGAGGTCTTCCTACAATGAGCAGTTCTTC. It translates to CASISSGRSSYNEQFF. V and J are TRBV19 and TRBJ2-1, with 9 bases matching TRBD2. The CDR3 is 16 amino acids. V gave up 7 bases and J gave up 1 base; unmatched junction bases: 8. Germline V gene lookup returns CDR1 LNHDA and CDR2 SQIVND (reference sequence).

The chain recombines TRBV9 with TRBJ1-4; D is unclear. The V gene lost 0 bases and the J gene lost 0 bases, with 6 bases spanning the gap. CDR1 is SGDLS, CDR2 YYNGEE, per germline. The CDR3 loop spans 15 amino acids. In DNA form, the CDR3 reads TGTGCCAGCAGCGTAGGTGTCACAACTAATGAAAAACTGTTTTTT. This sequence encodes CASSVGVTTNEKLFF.

The J gene is TRBJ2-1, the V gene TRBV5-1, with a possible D match to TRBD2 (7 bases). Germline CDR1 SGHRS, CDR2 YFSETQ. With 0 bases removed from V and 6 bases from J, the gap between germline ends came to 19 bases. This CDR3 contains 17 residues. CDR3 sequence reads: CASSLGVVGGPGNEQFF. The DNA for the CDR3 is TGCGCCAGCAGCTTGGGGGTAGTGGGGGGGCCAGGCAATGAGCAGTTCTTC.